This T cell receptor beta chain is from a study of blood T cell repertoires in COVID-19. Germline trimming cut 1 base from V and 7 bases from J; bases unmatched to any gene: 8. The CDR3 extends over 15 amino acids. Germline V gene sequence: CDR1 SGHTA, CDR2 FQGNSA. TCRdb keeps only in-frame clones here, not all; method: immunoSEQ multiplex PCR. Counted here are roughly 140,000 clones, 80% to 85% occurring once; the ten biggest clones make up around 35%. V usage is TRBV7-2 and J usage is TRBJ1-2; TRBD1 aligns across 8 bases. Material for sequencing was peripheral blood. This clonotype originated in a human donor in a cohort sampled during active COVID-19. This chain's CDR3 is CASSLGGDRGTGYTF. The CDR3 DNA sequence: TGTGCCAGCAGCTTAGGGGGCGACAGGGGTACTGGCTACACCTTC.